This entry lists 23 T cell receptor beta chains sequenced from one sample in a study of cytomegalovirus exposure and HLA in healthy donors (dated by TCRdb to 2017 to 2019). The protocol used for the library was the immunoSEQ multiplex PCR assay. For the multiplex PCR, a mixture combining 60 forward primers for TCR Vbeta segments and 13 reverse primers for TCR Jbeta segments was used. Held by TCRdb, this immuneACCESS table contains in-frame sequences only and omits some clones. Under half of the omission traces to an unresolved V gene where checked; the cause of the rest is unknown. Within this sample are 150,000 to 200,000 clones, with 60% to 80% of them counted one time only. The ten top clones hold just under 5% of the sample. Sequencing used PBMCs. These TCRs come from a male donor in good health and CMV-seronegative.

The genes are TRBV7-2 and TRBJ2-3; the D gene is possibly TRBD2 (6 bases). Germline values: CDR1 SGHTA, CDR2 FQGNSA. The CDR3 runs 15 residues. V lost 6 bases and J lost 3, with 16 bases in between. The CDR3 DNA is TGTGCCAGCAGTCCACCGGGACTCCGAACAGATACGCAGTATTTT. Protein product: CASSPPGLRTDTQYF.

The CDR3 nucleotides read TGTGCCAGCAGTTTACGGGAAAGCTCCTACGAGCAGTACTTC. As protein: CASSLRESSYEQYF. The chain has TRBV28 and TRBJ2-7; tentative D call: TRBD2 (5 bases). This CDR3 region has 14 residues. Germline CDR1 is MDHEN and CDR2 is SYDVKM. Trimming left V 2 bases short and J 0 bases short, with 8 bases between.

The chain recombines TRBV10-3 with TRBJ2-1; D is uncertain. V was shortened by 3 bases and J by 8 bases, with 23 bases between the two germline ends. The CDR3 loop spans 17 amino acids. CDR1 ENHRY and CDR2 SYGVKD come from the germline V gene. CDR3 in amino acids: CAISEVSYIPGFYEQFF. CDR3 DNA: TGTGCCATCAGTGAAGTCTCCTACATACCGGGTTTCTATGAGCAGTTCTTC.

V is TRBV7-3 and J is TRBJ2-7, with 12 nucleotides matching TRBD1. V lost 5 bases to trimming and J lost 7 bases; unmatched junction nucleotides: 6. The CDR3 loop spans 14 amino acids. Germline-derived CDR1 and CDR2 are SGHTA and FQGTGA. CDR3 nucleotide sequence: TGTGCCAGCAGCCCGGGACAGGGGGCGCGGGAGCAGTACTTC. Protein product: CASSPGQGAREQYF.

This clone was counted only a few times. The genes are TRBV28 and TRBJ1-5; the match to TRBD1 covers 7 bases. Germline-derived CDR1 and CDR2 are MDHEN and SYDVKM. The junction had 11 bases not matched to a gene; V was cut back by 1 base and J by 8 bases. The CDR3 is 16 amino acids. The CDR3 region has the DNA TGTGCCAGCAGTTTATCGACAGGGTATTGGGTGAAGCCCCAGCATTTT. This translates into CASSLSTGYWVKPQHF. Drawing the rest from reference TRBV28 and TRBJ1-5, the complete variable domain is DVKVTQSSRYLVKRTGEKVFLECVQDMDHENMFWYRQDPGLGLRLIYFSYDVKMKEKGDIPEGYSVSREKKERFSLILESASTNQTSMYLCASSLSTGYWVKPQHFGDGTRLSIL.

The chain is built from TRBV5-1 and TRBJ1-2; possible D gene TRBD1, 5 bases. The CDR3 contains 15 residues. The ends were cut back, 2 bases at V and 0 bases at J, with 11 bases in the middle. The germline gives CDR1 SGHRS, CDR2 YFSETQ. In DNA form, the CDR3 reads TGCGCCAGCAGCTTCTACCCGACAGCTAACTATGGCTACACCTTC. Encoded protein: CASSFYPTANYGYTF. The complete variable domain, with remaining parts taken from reference TRBV5-1 and TRBJ1-2, reads KAGVTQTPRYLIKTRGQQVTLSCSPISGHRSVSWYQQTPGQGLQFLFEYFSETQRNKGNFPGRFSGRQFSNSRSEMNVSTLELGDSALYLCASSFYPTANYGYTFGSGTRLTVV.

This clone was observed at least ten times. The genes are TRBV6-6 and TRBJ2-3, with D maybe TRBD1 (5 bases). Trimming removed 5 bases at V and 2 bases at J, with 11 bases between. This CDR3 has 14 amino acids. The V gene's germline CDR1 is MNHNY and CDR2 SVGAGI (reference sequence). The CDR3 coding sequence is TGTGCCAGCAGTAAGACAGAGGCCACAGATACGCAGTATTTT. Its translation: CASSKTEATDTQYF.

This clone was counted a single time. In DNA form, the CDR3 reads TGTGCCAGCAGCGTTACAGGGGGCGAGAATGAAAAACTGTTTTTT. Translated: CASSVTGGENEKLFF. J is TRBJ1-4 and V is TRBV7-2, with 9 positions matching TRBD1. V lost 5 bases, J lost 5 bases, and 6 bases stayed unmatched. The CDR3 is made up of 15 amino acids. CDR1 SGHTA and CDR2 FQGNSA come from the germline V gene.

This chain uses TRBV6-6 with TRBJ2-7, with TRBD2 matching over 9 bases. The ends lost 2 bases at V and 6 bases at J; junction bases unmatched: 8. Germline V gene sequence: CDR1 MNHNY, CDR2 SVGAGI (reference sequence). The CDR3 is 15 amino acids. DNA for the CDR3: TGTGCCAGCAGTTACGGAGCGGGAGGAAAGGGCGAGCAGTACTTC. As protein: CASSYGAGGKGEQYF.

V usage is TRBV30 and J usage is TRBJ1-1, with D maybe TRBD1 (5 bases). Trimming cost V 0 bases and J 1 base, with 9 bases left between them. The CDR3 is 14 residues long. Germline CDR1 and CDR2: GTSNPN and SVGIG (reference sequence). The CDR3 protein is CAWSVQDRNTEAFF. The DNA for the CDR3 is TGTGCCTGGAGTGTACAGGACCGGAACACTGAAGCTTTCTTT.

This clone was recorded once. CDR3 coding DNA: TGTGCCAGCAGTCCCCCCCCGGGGTGTGAAAAACTGTTTTTT. It translates to CASSPPPGCEKLFF. J is TRBJ1-4 and V is TRBV27; D not certain. Per the germline V gene, CDR1 is MNHEY and CDR2 is SMNVEV (reference sequence). The V gene lost 5 bases and the J gene lost 7 bases, with 14 bases spanning the gap. The CDR3 is made up of 14 amino acids.

The V gene is TRBV6-1, the J gene TRBJ2-7; tentative D call: TRBD2 (5 bases). V gave up 8 bases and J gave up 0 bases, with 14 bases separating them. CDR1 and CDR2 (germline): MNHNS, SASEGT. There are 14 residues in the CDR3. The DNA for the CDR3 is TGTGCCAGCGTTAGCGCGTACCACTCCTACGAGCAGTACTTC. Its translation is CASVSAYHSYEQYF.

The chain uses TRBV25-1 and TRBJ1-6, with D maybe TRBD1 (5 bases). The V end lost 5 bases, the J end lost 13 bases, and 12 bases lay between the germline ends. Germline CDR1 is MGHDK and CDR2 is SYGVNS. This CDR3 contains 12 residues. For the CDR3, the DNA is TGTGCCAGCAGTTACGTGGGGCGTCCCCTCCACTTT. The encoded protein is CASSYVGRPLHF. Filled out from reference TRBV25-1 and TRBJ1-6, the complete variable domain reads EADIYQTPRYLVIGTGKKITLECSQTMGHDKMYWYQQDPGMELHLIHYSYGVNSTEKGDLSSESTVSRIRTEHFPLTLESARPSHTSQYLCASSYVGRPLHFGNGTRLTVT.

This clone was observed a handful of times. The chain links TRBV20-1 to TRBJ2-7, with D possibly matching TRBD1 (5 bases). The CDR3 totals 10 residues. V was cut by 2 bases and J by 7 bases, with 6 bases left in between. Germline lookup yields CDR1 DFQATT and CDR2 SNEGSKA (reference sequence). CDR3 sequence (DNA): TGCAGTGCTAGACAGGGAGAGCAGTACTTC. It translates to CSARQGEQYF.

The chain couples TRBV5-4 to TRBJ2-1; D ambiguous. Trimming left V 3 bases short and J 5 bases short, with 12 bases between. CDR3 length: 14 residues. The germline V gene encodes CDR1 SGHNT and CDR2 YYREEE (reference sequence). CDR3 amino acids: CASSWSGINNEQFF. The DNA of the CDR3 is TGTGCCAGCAGCTGGAGTGGCATAAACAATGAGCAGTTCTTC.

This clone has a count of ten or more. The chain links TRBV18 to TRBJ1-1, with 11 bases fitting TRBD1. The J segment lost 6 bases and the V segment lost 6 bases, leaving 3 bases of the junction unmatched. The germline V gene encodes CDR1 KGHSH and CDR2 LQKENI. This CDR3 has 13 amino acids. CDR3 sequence reads: CASSPGQGAEAFF. CDR3 nucleotides: TGTGCCAGCTCCCCGGGACAGGGGGCTGAAGCTTTCTTT.

This clone was seen only a few times. This chain joins TRBV7-2 and TRBJ2-1, with TRBD1 matching 7 bases. Germline V CDR1 and CDR2: SGHTA, FQGNSA. The length of the CDR3 is 14 residues. Germline trimming cut 4 bases from V and 7 bases from J; bases unmatched to any gene: 7. The CDR3 DNA reads TGTGCCAGCAGCTCAGACTTGACAGGGAATGAGCAGTTCTTC. Encoded protein: CASSSDLTGNEQFF.

The genes are TRBV5-6 and TRBJ1-2, with 7 positions matching TRBD1. V lost 0 bases and J lost 2; bases outside the gene matches: 1. The CDR3 runs to 14 residues. Germline values: CDR1 SGHDT, CDR2 YYEEEE. CDR3 loop: CASSLVQGNYGYTF. The CDR3 bases are TGTGCCAGCAGCTTGGTACAGGGGAACTATGGCTACACCTTC.

The gene calls are TRBV19 and TRBJ2-5, with a weak D call TRBD2 (6 bases). The DNA end is a closer match to TRBJ2-7, so the J assignment may be wrong. Germline V gene sequence: CDR1 LNHDA, CDR2 SQIVND (reference sequence). This CDR3 is 11 amino acids long. Written as DNA, the CDR3 is TGTGCCAGTTCGGAGGGGCTCGAGCAGTACTTC. Translated, it gives CASSEGLEQYF.

The sample holds a few counts of this clone. The chain links TRBV7-3 to TRBJ2-7, with D possibly TRBD2 on 6 matching bases. CDR1 is SGHTA, CDR2 FQGTGA, per germline. The CDR3 is made up of 14 amino acids. V was clipped by 0 bases and J by 5 bases, with 11 bases between them. CDR3 nucleotides: TGTGCCAGCAGCTTAACGAGTTCGGGGGACGAGCAGTACTTC. Protein product: CASSLTSSGDEQYF.

This clone was detected only a few times. This rearrangement joins TRBV5-1 to TRBJ2-3; the match to TRBD1 covers 7 bases. J lost 0 bases, V lost 4 bases, and 5 bases had no gene match. This CDR3 contains 15 residues. The germline V gene encodes CDR1 SGHRS and CDR2 YFSETQ. In DNA form, the CDR3 reads TGCGCCAGCAGCGGAATGACAGGGAGCACAGATACGCAGTATTTT. This encodes CASSGMTGSTDTQYF.

The chain combines TRBV18 with TRBJ1-2; possible D gene TRBD1, 5 bases. V shed 2 bases and J shed 6 bases, with 16 bases lying between them. Germline CDR1 reads KGHSH; CDR2 reads LQKENI. The CDR3 is 15 residues long. The DNA of the CDR3 is TGTGCCAGCTCACCAGGATGGGCAGGGCTCCATGGCTACACCTTC. It encodes CASSPGWAGLHGYTF.

This sequence joins TRBV5-1 and TRBJ2-2, with 9 bases fitting TRBD1. CDR3 length equals 17 residues. V shed 2 bases and J 0 bases; nucleotides not matched to a gene: 5. The germline CDR1 and CDR2 sequences are SGHRS and YFSETQ. The CDR3 is CASSLRTGATNTGELFF. As DNA, the CDR3 is TGCGCCAGCAGCTTACGGACAGGGGCCACGAACACCGGGGAGCTGTTTTTT.